The subject of this entry is one T cell receptor beta chain. The antigen remains unidentified. The sample is drawn from a study of T-cell memory formation after mild COVID-19. Across the study: TCR clusters showed largely donor specificity. Regarding the study as a whole: Cross-reactive memory appears to have joined, as suggested by some responding clones showing up in pre-infection memory.

Amplification by 5'RACE using constant-segment primers produced TCR alpha and TCR beta cDNA libraries that carried sample barcodes and UMIs. MiXCR, applied by TCRdb to the 5' RACE reads, yields one record per CDR3 protein. The sample lists roughly 80,000 distinct CDR3 sequences; more than 20% were seen once. The CDR3 is made up of 16 amino acids. Trimming left V 1 base short and J 2 bases short, with 12 bases between. The germline gives CDR1 SGHTA, CDR2 FQGTGA. This TCR was sampled from a man younger than 30 who had mild COVID-19 (a few samples of this study predate the infection). Cell type and time point are not known. V is TRBV7-3 and J is TRBJ2-1; possible D gene TRBD2, 7 bases. The source material was PBMCs or a T cell subset sorted from them (not recorded which). CDR3 amino acids: CASSLRAGAPYNEQFF. CDR3 nucleotide sequence: TGTGCCAGCAGCTTAAGGGCGGGGGCTCCCTACAATGAGCAGTTCTTC. Based on the CDR3 plus reference TRBV7-3 and TRBJ2-1, the full variable domain is GAGVSQTPSNKVTEKGKYVELRCDPISGHTALYWYRQSLGQGPEFLIYFQGTGAADDSGLPNDRFFAVRPEGSVSTLKIQRTERGDSAVYLCASSLRAGAPYNEQFFGPGTRLTVL.